The rows below give T cell receptor beta chains drawn from one sample of a study of tumour-infiltrating T cells in Burkitt lymphoma. Some clones are missing from TCRdb's copy, which holds only in-frame ones; the method was immunoSEQ multiplex PCR. The sample lists tens of thousands of clones; 31% were seen once. The sequenced material came from tumor tissue. The receptors stem from a human donor with Burkitt lymphoma. Both conserved end residues are part of each CDR3. A D gene is named only where the DNA matches it firmly. The size field is filled for only some rows; it gives once, few, many or a size class.

.	.	TRBV11-2	TRBJ1-3	CASSLVGRHSGNTIYF	TGTGCCAGCAGCTTAGTCGGCAGGCACTCTGGAAACACCATATATTTT
TRBD1	.	TRBV6-1	TRBJ1-4	CASQGAPNEKLFF	TGTGCCAGTCAGGGGGCGCCTAATGAAAAACTGTTTTTT
.	.	TRBV5-6	TRBJ2-1	CASSLETNMFYNEQFF	TGTGCCAGCAGCCTCGAGACTAACATGTTCTACAATGAGCAGTTCTTC
.	few	TRBV5-1	TRBJ2-5	CASRGTSQETQYF	TGCGCCAGCAGGGGGACGAGTCAGGAGACCCAGTACTTC
.	.	TRBV2	TRBJ1-5	CASKFGARDNQPQHF	TGTGCCAGCAAATTTGGGGCTAGAGACAATCAGCCCCAGCATTTT
.	.	TRBV5-1	TRBJ2-7	CASSLQMSSYEQYF	TGCGCCAGCAGCCTCCAGATGAGCTCCTACGAGCAGTACTTC
.	few	TRBV28	TRBJ2-7	CASSLTVYEQYF	TGTGCCAGCAGTTTAACGGTCTACGAGCAGTACTTC
TRBD1	few	TRBV5-6	TRBJ1-1	CASSLPGQLNTEAFF	TGTGCCAGCAGCTTACCGGGACAGCTGAACACTGAAGCTTTCTTT
.	.	TRBV18	TRBJ2-1	CASSPLGGGYGNEQFF	TGTGCCAGCTCACCCCTCGGAGGGGGCTACGGGAATGAGCAGTTCTTC
.	.	TRBV4-1	TRBJ2-4	CASGTRDKLAKNIQYF	TGCGCCAGCGGAACCCGGGACAAACTAGCCAAAAACATTCAGTACTTC
TRBD1	.	TRBV2	TRBJ1-5	CASTGQGGNQPQHF	TGTGCCAGCACAGGACAGGGGGGCAATCAGCCCCAGCATTTT
.	.	TRBV7-9	TRBJ1-2	CASSLVVPPAEGYTF	TGTGCCAGCAGCTTAGTAGTTCCCCCGGCGGAGGGCTACACCTTC
.	.	TRBV5-4	TRBJ1-2	CASSYDGDGYTF	TGTGCCAGCAGCTATGATGGGGATGGCTACACCTTC
.	.	TRBV2	TRBJ2-6	CASSVQGNGANVLTF	TGTGCCAGCAGTGTACAGGGAAATGGGGCCAACGTCCTGACTTTC
.	few	TRBV5-6	TRBJ1-2	CASRLTVSYGYTF	TGTGCCAGCAGGTTGACGGTTTCCTATGGCTACACCTTC
.	.	TRBV29-1	TRBJ2-1	CSVESRVVGAEQFF	TGCAGCGTTGAGTCACGTGTTGTCGGCGCTGAGCAGTTCTTC
.	few	TRBV5-6	TRBJ2-2	CASSPRLGHNTGELFF	TGTGCCAGCAGCCCGAGACTTGGACACAACACCGGGGAGCTGTTTTTT
.	once	TRBV9	TRBJ2-1	CASSVTGGLLGHNEQFF	TGTGCCAGCAGCGTTACCGGGGGCCTCCTCGGCCACAATGAGCAGTTCTTC
.	few	TRBV5-4	TRBJ2-3	CASSWTGPQRGDTQYF	TGTGCCAGCAGCTGGACGGGACCGCAGAGGGGAGATACGCAGTATTTT
TRBD2	.	TRBV6-5	TRBJ2-2	CASSPISGGGGELFF	TGTGCCAGCAGTCCGATTAGCGGGGGTGGCGGGGAGCTGTTTTTT
.	.	TRBV5-5	TRBJ1-1	CASSLEGAAFF	TGTGCCAGCAGCTTGGAAGGGGCCGCTTTCTTT
.	.	TRBV15	TRBJ1-4	CATSRDPREKLFF	TGTGCCACCAGCAGAGATCCCAGGGAAAAACTGTTTTTT
.	.	TRBV27	TRBJ1-5	CASGPGGGAQHF	TGTGCCAGCGGTCCGGGGGGAGGAGCCCAGCATTTT
.	.	TRBV4-1	TRBJ1-4	CASSQYEGRVKLFF	TGCGCCAGCAGCCAATACGAAGGTCGTGTAAAACTGTTTTTT
TRBD2	.	TRBV27	TRBJ2-5	CASRSTASGAGETQYF	TGTGCCAGCCGCTCCACGGCTAGCGGGGCGGGGGAGACCCAGTACTTC
TRBD1	.	TRBV7-8	TRBJ1-6	CASSPRTGLNSPLHF	TGTGCCAGCAGCCCCCGGACAGGGCTAAATTCACCCCTCCACTTT
.	.	TRBV4-3	TRBJ1-3	CASSQVGGALGNTIYF	TGCGCCAGCAGCCAAGTTGGGGGGGCGTTGGGAAACACCATATATTTT
.	.	TRBV7-7	TRBJ2-1	CASSLGPSGEQFF	TGTGCCAGCAGCTTAGGGCCCAGCGGTGAGCAGTTCTTC
TRBD1	.	TRBV29-1	TRBJ1-2	CSVGGQGDGYTF	TGCAGCGTTGGGGGACAGGGCGATGGCTACACCTTC
.	few	TRBV14	TRBJ1-1	CASSLGFF	TGTGCCAGCAGCCTCGGTTTCTTT
.	few	TRBV19	TRBJ2-7	CASSIGGLTYEQYF	TGTGCCAGTAGTATAGGGGGACTGACCTACGAGCAGTACTTC
.	few	TRBV2	TRBJ1-1	CASTRDGGTEAFF	TGTGCCAGCACAAGGGACGGAGGCACTGAAGCTTTCTTT
.	few	TRBV7-2	TRBJ2-5	CASSSDSTDIETQYF	TGTGCCAGCAGTAGCGACAGTACGGACATAGAGACCCAGTACTTC
.	few	TRBV29-1	TRBJ2-3	CSVERGTDTQYF	TGCAGCGTTGAAAGGGGAACAGATACGCAGTATTTT
TRBD1	few	TRBV4-3	TRBJ1-1	CASSQDRGTEAFF	TGCGCCAGCAGCCAAGACAGGGGGACTGAAGCTTTCTTT
.	few	TRBV29-1	TRBJ2-3	CSVGRVGGAPDTQYF	TGCAGCGTTGGTCGGGTGGGGGGGGCCCCAGATACGCAGTATTTT
.	few	TRBV10-3	TRBJ1-4	CAISGSGPDSTNEKLFF	TGTGCCATCAGTGGGAGCGGCCCGGATTCAACTAATGAAAAACTGTTTTTT
.	.	TRBV4-3	TRBJ2-7	CASSQDNTGAQYF	TGCGCCAGCAGCCAAGATAACACGGGCGCGCAGTACTTC
.	.	TRBV4-2	TRBJ1-1	CASSQGWGLNTEAFF	TGTGCCAGCAGCCAAGGATGGGGGTTGAATACTGAAGCTTTCTTT
.	few	TRBV19	TRBJ2-3	CASSPPPRGSNTDTQYF	TGTGCCAGTAGTCCACCCCCCCGGGGATCTAACACAGATACGCAGTATTTT
.	few	TRBV6-6	TRBJ2-7	CASSIVAEGQYF	TGTGCCAGCAGCATAGTGGCAGAAGGGCAGTACTTC
.	.	TRBV9	TRBJ2-7	CASSVGGSSYEQYF	TGTGCCAGCAGCGTAGGCGGCAGCTCCTACGAGCAGTACTTC
.	few	TRBV19	TRBJ1-4	CASSISGGLPGKLFF	TGTGCCAGTAGTATTTCCGGGGGACTCCCCGGAAAACTGTTTTTT
.	few	TRBV4-2	TRBJ2-3	CASSQEQFPDTQYF	TGTGCCAGCAGCCAAGAGCAGTTCCCAGATACGCAGTATTTT
.	few	TRBV5-4	TRBJ1-2	CASSLQGSYGYTF	TGTGCCAGCAGCTTGCAGGGATCCTATGGCTACACCTTC
.	.	TRBV5-6	TRBJ1-2	CASSFDRRIINYGYTF	TGTGCCAGCAGCTTTGATCGCAGGATTATTAACTATGGCTACACCTTC
TRBD2	.	TRBV18	TRBJ2-3	CASSLGLAASTDTQYF	TGTGCCAGCTCACTTGGACTAGCGGCAAGCACAGATACGCAGTATTTT
.	.	TRBV6-6	TRBJ2-3	CATRVGTDTQYF	TGTGCCACCCGAGTGGGAACAGATACGCAGTATTTT
.	few	TRBV4-2	TRBJ1-1	CASSQDVRVLEGTAKAFF	TGTGCCAGCAGCCAAGATGTTCGGGTATTAGAAGGCACTGCTAAAGCTTTCTTT
.	few	TRBV5-1	TRBJ2-2	CASSLGGSSTGELFF	TGCGCCAGCAGCTTGGGGGGGTCCTCCACCGGGGAGCTGTTTTTT
.	few	TRBV6-5	TRBJ1-5	CASGNDQPQHF	TGTGCCAGCGGAAACGACCAGCCCCAGCATTTT
TRBD2	.	TRBV11-2	TRBJ2-3	CASSLTSGSTDTQYF	TGTGCCAGCAGCTTGACTAGCGGGAGTACAGATACGCAGTATTTT
.	few	TRBV7-2	TRBJ2-3	CASSPDFTDTQYF	TGTGCCAGCAGCCCGGATTTCACAGATACGCAGTATTTT
.	few	TRBV29-1	TRBJ2-3	CSVVKSGRYTQYF	TGCAGCGTAGTAAAATCTGGACGGTATACGCAGTATTTT
.	.	TRBV11-2	TRBJ2-5	CASSHEETQYF	TGTGCCAGCAGCCACGAAGAGACCCAGTACTTC
.	.	TRBV10-3	TRBJ1-1	CAISGGQGYTEAFF	TGTGCCATCAGCGGAGGCCAGGGATACACTGAAGCTTTCTTT
TRBD2	once	TRBV14	TRBJ2-5	CASSRGLAETQYF	TGTGCCAGCAGCCGAGGACTAGCAGAGACCCAGTACTTC
.	.	TRBV6-4	TRBJ2-2	CASSDSFNPGELFF	TGTGCCAGCAGTGACTCCTTTAACCCCGGGGAGCTGTTTTTT
.	few	TRBV5-6	TRBJ1-3	CASSWDSTIYF	TGTGCCAGCAGCTGGGATTCCACCATATATTTT
.	.	TRBV6-1	TRBJ2-1	CASSEPRSGEQFF	TGTGCCAGCAGTGAACCCCGTTCGGGTGAGCAGTTCTTC